Below, 20 T cell receptor beta chains from the same sample are listed, as sequenced in a study of blood T cells in healthy people across ages. Next came a second PCR, run for roughly 7 to 12 cycles, which used a sample-barcoded 5' primer along with a J-beta primer mix. One entry per CDR3 protein results from TCRdb running MiXCR on the 5' RACE reads. The sample carries about 1.4 million distinct CDR3 sequences, 55% to 75% recorded once. Material for sequencing was blood. These receptors all stem from a man aged 18 to 30 in good health.

The genes are TRBV29-1 and TRBJ2-3, with D tentatively TRBD2 (5 bases). The CDR3 runs to 15 residues. Germline values: CDR1 SQVTM, CDR2 ANQGSEA. V lost 6 bases to trimming and J lost 0 bases, with 16 bases between them. The CDR3, as DNA: TGCAGCGTCAGGCCGCGGGCGGCTAGCACAGATACGCAGTATTTT. This sequence encodes CSVRPRAASTDTQYF.

This chain uses TRBV6-5 with TRBJ2-7, with TRBD2 matching over 9 bases. Germline assignment: CDR1 MNHEY and CDR2 SVGAGI. CDR3 length: 15 amino acids. V trimming: 5 bases; J trimming: 6 bases; junction bases outside the gene matches: 11. CDR3 nucleotide sequence: TGTGCCAGCAGTCCGACTAGCGGACCTTCAGGCGAGCAGTACTTC. This translates into CASSPTSGPSGEQYF.

The V and J genes are TRBV4-1 and TRBJ2-1; the D gene is possibly TRBD1 (6 bases). Germline V gene sequence: CDR1 MGHRA, CDR2 YSYEKL. The CDR3 spans 14 residues. The V end was cut by 3 bases, the J end by 12 bases, with 18 bases between. The CDR3 DNA sequence: TGCGCCAGCAGCCATAGGGCTGGGGGCGAGGGGCAGTTCTTC. Amino acids: CASSHRAGGEGQFF.

This clonotype was observed a handful of times. The chain links TRBV7-9 to TRBJ2-7; TRBD1 agrees at 9 bases. CDR3 length: 16 residues. The germline CDR1 and CDR2 sequences are SEHNR and FQNEAQ (reference sequence). V shed 5 bases, J shed 1 base, and the junction held 9 bases outside the gene matches. CDR3 DNA: TGTGCCAGCAGCACCGGGACAGGGCTGATTTCCTACGAGCAGTACTTC. It yields the protein CASSTGTGLISYEQYF.

V is TRBV6-2 or TRBV6-3 and J is TRBJ2-4; D remains unclear. Germline V lookup: CDR1 MNHEY, CDR2 SVGEGT. Between the trimmed V and J ends, which lost 2 bases and 8 bases, there was a span of 13 bases. The CDR3 is 14 amino acids. CDR3 nucleotide sequence: TGTGCCAGCAGTTACCTCCAGGCTAGGGACATTCAGTACTTC. As protein: CASSYLQARDIQYF.

This clonotype came up a few times. The chain combines TRBV10-3 with TRBJ1-1, with 9 bases lining up with TRBD1. Germline CDR1 reads ENHRY; CDR2 reads SYGVKD. With 5 bases clipped from V and 5 bases from J, the junction kept 9 bases outside the gene matches. The CDR3 runs 15 residues. The CDR3 region is CAISRGQGGDTEAFF. The CDR3 DNA reads as TGTGCCATCAGTAGGGGACAGGGAGGAGATACTGAAGCTTTCTTT.

The chain employs TRBV30 and TRBJ1-5, with TRBD1 as a possible D gene (6 bases). V lost 1 base, J lost 1 base, and 8 bases lay in between. Germline-derived CDR1 and CDR2 are GTSNPN and SVGIG (reference sequence). This CDR3 region has 14 residues. CDR3 nucleotides: TGTGCCTGGAGTGCCGGGGGCAGCAATCAGCCCCAGCATTTT. Its translation is CAWSAGGSNQPQHF.

This clonotype was seen a handful of times. The V and J genes are TRBV18 and TRBJ2-7; D is unresolved. The CDR3 is 14 amino acids. The germline CDR1 and CDR2 sequences are KGHSH and LQKENI. V lost 0 bases, J lost 0 bases, and 6 bases lay in between. The CDR3 DNA reads as TGTGCCAGCTCACCACCGGTCAGCTCCTACGAGCAGTACTTC. Protein sequence: CASSPPVSSYEQYF.

The rearrangement joins TRBV29-1 to TRBJ2-2; a weak D match, TRBD2 (6 bases). The CDR3 covers 20 residues. Trimming removed 0 bases at V and 6 bases at J, with 29 bases between. The germline V gene encodes CDR1 SQVTM and CDR2 ANQGSEA. The CDR3 sequence: CSVEDKTMGRLSIAAGELFF. The CDR3 coding sequence is TGCAGCGTTGAAGATAAAACGATGGGGAGGCTCAGTATAGCCGCCGGGGAGCTGTTTTTT.

This clonotype has only a few counts. The chain uses TRBV4-2 and TRBJ2-3, with D possibly matching TRBD2 (6 bases). The CDR3 is 16 amino acids. CDR1 is LGHNA, CDR2 YNFKEQ, per germline. V was shortened by 0 bases and J by 2 bases, with 12 bases between the two germline ends. This CDR3 is CASSQEGLNPTDTQYF. CDR3 DNA sequence: TGTGCCAGCAGCCAAGAAGGACTAAATCCCACAGATACGCAGTATTTT.

The V gene is TRBV20-1, the J gene TRBJ2-7; no firm D call. Germline V gene sequence: CDR1 DFQATT, CDR2 SNEGSKA (reference sequence). V lost 2 bases and J 4 bases, leaving 12 bases between the germline ends. The CDR3 extends over 13 amino acids. The CDR3 DNA follows: TGCAGTGCTAGAATGACGGCTCGGTACGAGCAGTACTTC. This sequence encodes CSARMTARYEQYF.

The V gene is TRBV20-1, the J gene TRBJ2-5; 8 bases are shared with TRBD2. The CDR3 spans 13 residues. From germline, CDR1 is DFQATT and CDR2 SNEGSKA (reference sequence). With V trimmed by 4 bases and J by 5 bases, 6 bases remained unmatched. DNA of the CDR3: TGCAGTGCTACAGTAGCGGGGCTTGAGACCCAGTACTTC. It encodes CSATVAGLETQYF.

The CDR3 spells CASSQESVHEQYF. In nucleotides, the CDR3 is TGCGCCAGCAGCCAAGAATCAGTGCACGAGCAGTACTTC. This chain joins TRBV4-1 and TRBJ2-5, with no clear D. The J call may be incorrect, as the DNA end agrees better with TRBJ2-7. Germline V gives CDR1 MGHRA, CDR2 YSYEKL. The CDR3 runs to 13 residues.

This clonotype was picked up a small number of times. This chain links TRBV4-3 with TRBJ1-5; D call uncertain. Germline V gives CDR1 LGHNA, CDR2 YSLEER. V gave up 2 bases and J gave up 6 bases, with 17 bases separating them. The CDR3 contains 16 residues. The CDR3 sequence: CASSQMWRRFGQPQHF. For the CDR3, the DNA is TGCGCCAGCAGCCAAATGTGGAGAAGGTTTGGTCAGCCCCAGCATTTT.

V usage is TRBV5-1 and J usage is TRBJ2-7, with 13 bases matching TRBD2. Germline V gene data show CDR1 as SGHRS and CDR2 as YFSETQ. The trim removed 6 bases at V and 7 bases at J, leaving 7 bases unmatched. This CDR3 has 14 amino acids. The chain's CDR3 is CASNTGLAGSEQYV. The DNA for the CDR3 is TGCGCCAGCAACACGGGACTAGCGGGAAGTGAGCAGTACGTC.

The V and J genes are TRBV2 and TRBJ2-1, with 7 bases lining up with TRBD1. After removal of 8 bases from V and 4 bases from J, the junction contained 14 bases not matched to a gene. From germline, CDR1 is SNHLY and CDR2 FYNNEI. The CDR3 is 16 residues long. In DNA, the CDR3 is TGTGCCAGCGGGGTCAGTAGGGACAGAGATTACAATGAGCAGTTCTTC. The encoded protein is CASGVSRDRDYNEQFF.

This clonotype has only a few counts. The chain is built from TRBV2 and TRBJ2-5, with no clear D. This CDR3 region has 13 residues. Germline V CDR1 and CDR2: SNHLY, FYNNEI. V was trimmed by 1 base and J by 0 bases, leaving 3 bases between them. CDR3: CASSEDNQETQYF. The CDR3 DNA reads as TGTGCCAGCAGTGAAGACAACCAAGAGACCCAGTACTTC.

DNA for the CDR3: TGTGCCAGCAGTTTAGGGGGTGAGACCGGGGAGCTGTTTTTT. Its protein is CASSLGGETGELFF. The chain combines TRBV12-3 or TRBV12-4 with TRBJ2-2; unclear D gene. V gave up 1 base and J gave up 5 bases, with 8 bases separating them. The CDR3 runs to 14 residues.

The chain recombines TRBV28 with TRBJ1-2; 7 bases map to TRBD1. Trimming took 6 bases from V and 3 from J; bases not matched to a gene: 7. The CDR3 length is 14 residues. Germline CDR1 MDHEN, CDR2 SYDVKM. The CDR3 region has the DNA TGTGCCAGCAGCTACGGACAGGAGGACTATGGCTACACCTTC. Translation gives CASSYGQEDYGYTF.

The chain recombines TRBV2 with TRBJ2-5; 8 nucleotides match TRBD1. The germline gives CDR1 SNHLY, CDR2 FYNNEI. The V gene end was trimmed by 1 base and the J gene end by 1 base; junction bases not matched to a gene: 5. The CDR3 consists of 16 residues. The CDR3 spells CASSEEPTGVQETQYF. As DNA, the CDR3 is TGTGCCAGCAGTGAAGAACCGACAGGGGTCCAAGAGACCCAGTACTTC.